The rows below give T cell receptor beta chains drawn from one sample of a study of T-cell reconstitution after alpha-beta-depleted transplantation in children. A single record per CDR3 protein comes from TCRdb applying MiXCR to the PCR reads. The data contain a few hundred thousand distinct CDR3 sequences, around a tenth of them singletons. Sequencing was performed on PBMCs from the stem cell graft donor, taken from the stem cell graft. The receptor source for this set is a human donor who donated a stem cell graft to a child with acute lymphoblastic leukemia. Each CDR3 is given with its conserved first and last residue. Fields, in order: D gene, J gene, clone size, V gene, CDR3 protein, CDR3 DNA. A D gene is named only where the DNA matches it firmly. Rows give clone size only sometimes, using once, few, many, or a class for an expanded clone.

NA | TRBJ1-1 | few | TRBV11-2 | CASSSPWEGQFEAFF | TGTGCCAGCAGCTCCCCGTGGGAGGGGCAATTTGAAGCTTTCTTT
NA | TRBJ2-4 | NA | TRBV15 | CATARGAAKNIQYF | TGTGCCACCGCGAGGGGGGCAGCCAAAAACATTCAGTACTTC
NA | TRBJ1-4 | many | TRBV29-1 | CSVSRGGDEKLFF | TGCAGCGTTTCACGGGGGGGTGATGAAAAACTGTTTTTT
NA | TRBJ2-7 | NA | TRBV19 | CASTIIVGRPYEQYF | TGTGCCAGTACTATAATCGTCGGTCGACCCTACGAGCAGTACTTC
NA | TRBJ2-3 | few | TRBV20-1 | CSATSRGRGDTQYF | TGCAGTGCTACAAGTCGGGGGCGCGGAGATACGCAGTATTTT
NA | TRBJ2-7 | many | TRBV20-1 | CSARPQQVQQYF | TGCAGTGCTAGACCCCAACAGGTCCAGCAGTACTTC
TRBD2 | TRBJ2-1 | few | TRBV5-6 | CASSYDLAGGYNEQFF | TGTGCCAGCAGCTATGATCTAGCGGGAGGCTACAATGAGCAGTTCTTC
TRBD1 | TRBJ2-7 | few | TRBV28 | CASRPTGSEQYF | TGTGCCAGCAGACCGACAGGGAGCGAGCAGTACTTC
NA | TRBJ2-1 | NA | TRBV27 | CASTPGTFNEQFF | TGTGCCAGCACCCCGGGGACTTTTAATGAGCAGTTCTTC
NA | TRBJ2-2 | few | TRBV7-7 | CASSLERTENTGELFF | TGTGCTAGCAGCTTAGAGCGCACAGAGAACACCGGGGAGCTGTTTTTT
NA | TRBJ2-3 | NA | TRBV7-6 | CASSSRRTDTQYF | TGTGCCAGCAGCTCCCGGAGGACAGATACGCAGTATTTT
NA | TRBJ2-3 | few | TRBV9 | CASSVATPPRDTQYF | TGTGCCAGCAGCGTAGCTACCCCTCCGAGAGATACGCAGTATTTT
NA | TRBJ2-1 | few | TRBV6-2/TRBV6-3 | CASSYPWTSSYNEQFF | TGTGCCAGCAGTTACCCCTGGACGAGCTCCTACAATGAGCAGTTCTTC
TRBD1 | TRBJ2-5 | few | TRBV7-2 | CASSLGPGTGQETQYF | TGTGCCAGCAGCTTAGGACCCGGGACAGGTCAAGAGACCCAGTACTTC
NA | TRBJ2-7 | few | TRBV3-1 | CASSQDEGPPYEQYF | TGTGCCAGCAGCCAAGATGAAGGGCCCCCCTACGAGCAGTACTTC
NA | TRBJ1-4 | many | TRBV7-6 | CASSTGRVEKLFF | TGTGCCAGCAGCACCGGCAGGGTTGAAAAACTGTTTTTT
TRBD2 | TRBJ2-3 | few | TRBV5-1 | CASSPPGGGDTQYF | TGCGCCAGCAGCCCCCCGGGGGGGGGAGATACGCAGTATTTT
TRBD1 | TRBJ2-4 | NA | TRBV28 | CASSPGDRSDIQYF | TGTGCCAGCAGTCCAGGGGACAGGTCGGACATTCAGTACTTC
NA | TRBJ1-1 | NA | TRBV19 | CASSNLAPMNTEAFF | TGTGCCAGTAGTAATCTCGCGCCCATGAACACTGAAGCTTTCTTT
NA | TRBJ2-3 | many | TRBV7-9 | CASSLAAGGTDTQYF | TGTGCCAGCAGCTTAGCGGCCGGGGGAACAGATACGCAGTATTTT
TRBD1 | TRBJ2-1 | NA | TRBV5-1 | CASSWGDRGRNEQFF | TGCGCCAGCAGCTGGGGGGACAGGGGGCGAAATGAGCAGTTCTTC
NA | TRBJ2-1 | few | TRBV6-1 | CASRTVGQAAYNEQFF | TGTGCCAGCAGGACAGTGGGGCAGGCCGCCTACAATGAGCAGTTCTTC
NA | TRBJ2-1 | NA | TRBV3-1 | CASSPTRDRSFGRSYNEQFF | TGTGCCAGCAGCCCGACCCGGGACAGATCGTTTGGGAGGTCCTACAATGAGCAGTTCTTC
TRBD2 | TRBJ2-1 | many | TRBV20-1 | CSALLEREDEQFF | TGCAGTGCTCTTTTAGAGCGGGAAGATGAGCAGTTCTTC
TRBD2 | TRBJ2-7 | few | TRBV20-1 | CSARVPRGTSGNSDEQYF | TGCAGTGCTAGAGTTCCCCGGGGTACTAGCGGGAACTCGGACGAGCAGTACTTC
TRBD2 | TRBJ2-5 | NA | TRBV5-1 | CASSLGLAGALQETQYF | TGCGCCAGCAGCTTGGGACTAGCGGGAGCCCTCCAAGAGACCCAGTACTTC
TRBD1 | TRBJ1-5 | many | TRBV20-1 | CSARDYGTGPPHQPQHF | TGCAGTGCTAGAGATTACGGGACAGGTCCCCCACATCAGCCCCAGCATTTT
NA | TRBJ2-7 | few | TRBV29-1 | CSAGDESYEQYF | TGCAGCGCGGGGGACGAATCCTACGAGCAGTACTTC
NA | TRBJ1-1 | few | TRBV20-1 | CSAPALVGDTEAFF | TGCAGTGCTCCGGCGCTGGTGGGGGACACTGAAGCTTTCTTT